The 30 T cell receptor beta chains listed next were all sequenced from one sample in a study of technical replicates of blood from a few donors. Here immunoSEQ multiplex PCR was the method, and the copy in TCRdb shows in-frame clones only, minus some. Of more than 65,000 clones in the sample, around 94% were seen once. Sequenced material: T cells isolated from PBMCs. Receptor source: a human donor in good health.

This chain uses TRBV6-1 with TRBJ2-1, with D unclear. The germline V and J ends were trimmed by 3 bases and 15 bases, with 24 bases remaining between them. Per the germline V gene, CDR1 is MNHNS and CDR2 is SASEGT. CDR3 length: 15 amino acids. CDR3 DNA: TGTGCCAGCAGTGAGCCCCCTGTCGACATCTTTGGGTGGTTCTTC. Translation gives CASSEPPVDIFGWFF.

The CDR3 region has the DNA TGTGCCAGCAGCTTAGGGGGGCAGCAGCCCCAGCATTTT. This encodes CASSLGGQQPQHF. The genes are TRBV7-9 and TRBJ1-5; D might be TRBD1 (6 bases). CDR1 and CDR2 from the germline V gene are SEHNR and FQNEAQ (reference sequence). This CDR3 contains 13 residues. Trimming stripped 1 base from V and 7 bases from J, with 8 bases between.

The gene calls are TRBV4-1 and TRBJ1-6; TRBD1 agrees at 8 bases. The CDR3 contains 18 residues. V was clipped by 2 bases and J by 7 bases; unmatched bases: 13. The germline gives CDR1 MGHRA, CDR2 YSYEKL. CDR3 protein: CASSQLLASTGENSPLHF. CDR3 DNA sequence: TGCGCCAGCAGCCAACTTTTGGCCTCGACAGGGGAAAATTCACCCCTCCACTTT.

The V call is TRBV28, the J call TRBJ2-5, with 12 bases lining up with TRBD1. Per the germline V gene, CDR1 is MDHEN and CDR2 is SYDVKM. Losses at the gene ends were 4 bases for V and 5 bases for J; bases not matched to a gene: 11. The CDR3 is 17 residues long. The CDR3 here is CASSSAPGQGAWETQYF. In nucleotides, the CDR3 is TGTGCCAGCAGTTCCGCCCCGGGACAGGGGGCGTGGGAGACCCAGTACTTC.

The chain couples TRBV11-2 to TRBJ2-1; D may be TRBD1 (6 bases). V was trimmed by 5 bases and J by 8 bases, leaving 19 bases between them. The CDR3 is made up of 15 amino acids. Germline V gene data show CDR1 as SGHAT and CDR2 as FQNNGV. For the CDR3, the DNA is TGTGCCAGCAGCCCCCCTCAGGGGAGTTGGGATGAGCAGTTCTTC. Its translation is CASSPPQGSWDEQFF. Based on the CDR3 plus reference TRBV11-2 and TRBJ2-1, the full variable domain is EAGVAQSPRYKIIEKRQSVAFWCNPISGHATLYWYQQILGQGPKLLIQFQNNGVVDDSQLPKDRFSAERLKGVDSTLKIQPAKLEDSAVYLCASSPPQGSWDEQFFGPGTRLTVL.

V gene TRBV10-3 combines with J gene TRBJ1-5; TRBD1 might be the D (5 bases). CDR1 and CDR2 (germline): ENHRY, SYGVKD. This CDR3 has 15 residues. V lost 3 bases to trimming and J lost 0 bases, with 9 bases between them. The CDR3 region is CAISEQVYSNQPQHF. Here the CDR3 DNA reads TGTGCCATCAGTGAACAGGTTTATAGCAATCAGCCCCAGCATTTT.

The V call is TRBV5-1, the J call TRBJ2-1, with TRBD2 matching over 11 bases. The V and J ends lost 4 bases and 3 bases, in that order; junction bases with no gene match: 6. CDR1 is SGHRS, CDR2 YFSETQ, per germline. This CDR3 spans 16 amino acids. In nucleotides, the CDR3 is TGCGCCAGCAGCCCCCTACTAGCGGGGGTCTACAATGAGCAGTTCTTC. Translating gives CASSPLLAGVYNEQFF. The whole variable domain, filled in from reference TRBV5-1 and TRBJ2-1, reads KAGVTQTPRYLIKTRGQQVTLSCSPISGHRSVSWYQQTPGQGLQFLFEYFSETQRNKGNFPGRFSGRQFSNSRSEMNVSTLELGDSALYLCASSPLLAGVYNEQFFGPGTRLTVL.

The V gene is TRBV5-1, the J gene TRBJ2-6; tentative D call: TRBD1 (6 bases). Germline V gene sequence: CDR1 SGHRS, CDR2 YFSETQ. Trimming cost V 4 bases and J 0 bases, with 11 bases left between them. This CDR3 spans 16 amino acids. DNA for the CDR3: TGCGCCAGCAGCGGGCAGGGGACCTCTGGGGCCAACGTCCTGACTTTC. Translated: CASSGQGTSGANVLTF.

CDR3 nucleotide sequence: TGTGCCAGCTCACCACCTAGCGGCTCCTACGAGCAGTACTTC. Encoded protein: CASSPPSGSYEQYF. This rearrangement joins TRBV18 to TRBJ2-7, with TRBD2 as a possible D gene (6 bases). Germline-derived CDR1 and CDR2 are KGHSH and LQKENI. The CDR3 contains 14 residues. Trimming shortened V by 0 bases and J by 0 bases, and 6 bases separated the two germline ends.

This clone was counted a few times. V gene TRBV27 combines with J gene TRBJ1-3; D not certain. V was shortened by 10 bases and J by 0 bases, with 10 bases between the two germline ends. Germline CDR1 is MNHEY and CDR2 is SMNVEV (reference sequence). The CDR3 loop spans 13 amino acids. The CDR3 nucleotides are TGTGCCAACGCGGGGAGCTCTGGAAACACCATATATTTT. This gives the protein CANAGSSGNTIYF.

The rearrangement uses TRBV5-6 and TRBJ2-1, with 10 bases that match TRBD2. The CDR3 covers 14 residues. With 2 bases clipped from V and 5 bases from J, the junction kept 1 base outside the gene matches. Germline CDR1 reads SGHDT; CDR2 reads YYEEEE. This chain's CDR3 is CASSFLAGDNEQFF. The CDR3 DNA sequence: TGTGCCAGCAGCTTCCTAGCGGGAGACAATGAGCAGTTCTTC.

The rearrangement joins TRBV6-5 to TRBJ1-2; no clear D. CDR1 MNHEY and CDR2 SVGAGI come from the germline V gene. The CDR3 loop spans 15 amino acids. V was pared by 0 bases and J by 6 bases, with 14 bases between. CDR3 loop: CASSYSTGALDGYTF. The CDR3 region has the DNA TGTGCCAGCAGTTACTCTACTGGTGCCCTCGATGGCTACACCTTC.

This rearrangement joins TRBV7-9 to TRBJ2-1, with D perhaps TRBD1 (6 bases). Trimming took 3 bases from V and 8 from J, leaving 17 bases between them. Germline CDR1 reads SEHNR; CDR2 reads FQNEAQ (reference sequence). The CDR3 runs 15 residues. The CDR3 here is CASSLGHSIIDEQFF. CDR3 in DNA: TGTGCCAGCAGCTTGGGACACTCCATTATAGATGAGCAGTTCTTC.

This chain uses TRBV18 with TRBJ2-2; TRBD2 matches at 14 bases. The germline gives CDR1 KGHSH, CDR2 LQKENI. There are 17 residues in the CDR3. Germline trimming cut 5 bases from V and 4 bases from J; bases unmatched to any gene: 6. The CDR3 loop is CASSSLTSGRATGELFF. In DNA form, the CDR3 reads TGTGCCAGCTCATCCCTGACTAGCGGGAGGGCCACCGGGGAGCTGTTTTTT.

The chain uses TRBV7-9 and TRBJ2-3; no clear D. This CDR3 region has 14 residues. V dropped 3 bases and J dropped 0 bases, with 7 bases sitting between them. CDR1 and CDR2 from the germline V gene are SEHNR and FQNEAQ (reference sequence). CDR3 loop: CASSLSSSTDTQYF. Here the CDR3 DNA reads TGTGCCAGCAGCTTGAGCTCTAGCACAGATACGCAGTATTTT.

The chain combines TRBV11-3 with TRBJ1-2, with 8 bases identical to TRBD1. Germline trimming cut 5 bases from V and 4 bases from J; bases unmatched to any gene: 12. This CDR3 spans 16 amino acids. CDR1 and CDR2 (germline): SGHNT, YENEEA. This chain's CDR3 is CASSKPRTGTTYGYTF. CDR3 coding DNA: TGTGCCAGCAGCAAACCAAGGACAGGGACTACCTATGGCTACACCTTC.

The CDR3 here is CASSYVTGSSYEQYF. DNA for the CDR3: TGTGCCAGCAGTTACGTGACAGGTAGCTCCTACGAGCAGTACTTC. The chain links TRBV6-5 to TRBJ2-7, with TRBD1 as a possible D gene (6 bases). The CDR3 totals 15 residues. The germline V gene has CDR1 MNHEY and CDR2 SVGAGI. The V end was cut by 2 bases, the J end by 0 bases, with 11 bases between.

The chain employs TRBV2 and TRBJ2-7; 8 bases fit TRBD1. The CDR3 has 13 amino acids. The trim removed 10 bases at V and 5 bases at J, leaving 10 bases unmatched. Germline V gives CDR1 SNHLY, CDR2 FYNNEI. This CDR3 reads CAIPGQVSDEQYF. In DNA, the CDR3 is TGTGCCATCCCGGGACAGGTGTCGGACGAGCAGTACTTC.

This chain joins TRBV29-1 and TRBJ1-2, with D maybe TRBD1 (5 bases). CDR3 length equals 14 residues. The germline gives CDR1 SQVTM, CDR2 ANQGSEA. Deletions cut 0 bases from V and 1 base from J, with 9 bases between. This chain's CDR3 is CSVEDGGSNYGYTF. In DNA, the CDR3 is TGCAGCGTTGAAGATGGGGGGAGTAACTATGGCTACACCTTC. The variable domain in full, with the rest retrieved from reference TRBV29-1 and TRBJ1-2, is SAVISQKPSRDICQRGTSLTIQCQVDSQVTMMFWYRQQPGQSLTLIATANQGSEATYESGFVIDKFPISRPNLTFSTLTVSNMSPEDSSIYLCSVEDGGSNYGYTFGSGTRLTVV.

The chain combines TRBV20-1 with TRBJ1-2; a possible D gene is TRBD1 (6 bases). Germline loops: CDR1 DFQATT, CDR2 SNEGSKA (reference sequence). V was shortened by 7 bases and J by 6 bases, with 12 bases between the two germline ends. CDR3 length: 11 amino acids. The CDR3: CSGAGENGYTF. The DNA for the CDR3 is TGCAGTGGTGCAGGGGAGAATGGCTACACCTTC.

The V and J genes are TRBV14 and TRBJ1-5, with no clear D. Trimming cost V 3 bases and J 7 bases, with 10 bases left between them. In germline, CDR1 is SGHDN, CDR2 FVKESK. The CDR3 spans 13 residues. CDR3 protein: CASSQGPNQPQHF. The CDR3 DNA reads TGTGCCAGCAGCCAGGGCCCCAACCAGCCCCAGCATTTT.

CDR3 nucleotides: TGTGCCAGTACGGACAGGGCTGGGGTGAACACTGAAGCTTTCTTT. This sequence encodes CASTDRAGVNTEAFF. The genes are TRBV7-9 and TRBJ1-1; TRBD1 matches at 8 bases. With 9 bases clipped from V and 0 bases from J, the junction kept 9 bases outside the gene matches. Looked up from germline, CDR1 is SEHNR and CDR2 is FQNEAQ (reference sequence). The CDR3 loop spans 15 amino acids.

This sequence joins TRBV7-9 and TRBJ2-2, with a tentative D call TRBD2 (6 bases). V lost 2 bases, J lost 5 bases, and 15 bases lay in between. There are 16 residues in the CDR3. Germline V CDR1 and CDR2: SEHNR, FQNEAQ (reference sequence). The CDR3 loop reads CASSLIRGGATGELFF. The CDR3 DNA sequence: TGTGCCAGCAGCTTAATTAGGGGCGGGGCGACCGGGGAGCTGTTTTTT.

This CDR3 reads CASSSGTAYGYTF. In DNA form, the CDR3 reads TGTGCCAGCAGCTCCGGGACAGCCTATGGCTACACCTTC. The rearrangement joins TRBV25-1 to TRBJ1-2, with 7 bases lining up with TRBD1. Germline assignment: CDR1 MGHDK and CDR2 SYGVNS. The trim removed 6 bases at V and 4 bases at J, leaving 5 bases unmatched. The CDR3 totals 13 residues.

In this sample, this clone turned up a few times. J is TRBJ1-1 and V is TRBV30; TRBD1 might be the D (6 bases). Germline loops: CDR1 GTSNPN, CDR2 SVGIG (reference sequence). V lost 4 bases to trimming and J lost 5 bases, with 8 bases between them. This CDR3 is built from 11 residues. The CDR3 region has the DNA TGTGCCTGGATGAGGGGGACTGAAGCTTTCTTT. Protein: CAWMRGTEAFF.

V is TRBV6-1 and J is TRBJ2-7; D possibly corresponds to TRBD2 (7 bases). This CDR3 has 15 residues. Germline V gene data show CDR1 as MNHNS and CDR2 as SASEGT. V lost 4 bases and J lost 0, with 13 bases in between. The CDR3 loop is CASSVAGAPSYEQYF. CDR3 DNA sequence: TGTGCCAGCAGTGTCGCGGGGGCCCCCTCCTACGAGCAGTACTTC.

V gene TRBV11-2 combines with J gene TRBJ2-2, with 10 nucleotides matching TRBD2. This CDR3 has 16 amino acids. Germline V gene lookup returns CDR1 SGHAT and CDR2 FQNNGV. After removal of 1 base from V and 4 bases from J, the junction contained 3 bases not matched to a gene. The CDR3 DNA follows: TGTGCCAGCAGCTTAGGGAGACTAGCGGGCACCGGGGAGCTGTTTTTT. This encodes CASSLGRLAGTGELFF.

This clone was detected only once. The J gene is TRBJ1-1, the V gene TRBV13, with D tentatively TRBD1 (5 bases). Germline values: CDR1 PRHDT, CDR2 FYEKMQ (reference sequence). The CDR3 has 13 residues. V was cut by 5 bases and J by 5 bases, with 12 bases left in between. The CDR3 nucleotides read TGTGCCAGCAGCCCAAGGGGTAGGACTGAAGCTTTCTTT. It encodes CASSPRGRTEAFF.

The chain couples TRBV7-5 to TRBJ2-5; TRBD1, the table's D call, lacks a check against the DNA. TRBV7-5 is given as a pseudogene. The length of the CDR3 is 13 residues. The CDR3 nucleotides are TGTGTCAGACCCCGGGACATCCAAGAGACCCAGTACTTC. Protein sequence: CVRPRDIQETQYF.

This chain connects TRBV28 to TRBJ2-7; D is perhaps TRBD1 (7 bases). This CDR3 is 18 amino acids long. Germline V gene sequence: CDR1 MDHEN, CDR2 SYDVKM. V shed 5 bases and J shed 4 bases, with 27 bases lying between them. The CDR3 is CASSGAEGAWVGEYEQYF. As DNA, the CDR3 is TGTGCCAGCAGTGGCGCGGAGGGGGCTTGGGTGGGGGAATACGAGCAGTACTTC.